The rows below give T cell receptor beta chains drawn from one sample of a study of Graves' ophthalmopathy and Graves' hyperthyroidism. TCRdb used MiXCR to reprocess the multiplex PCR reads, holding one entry per CDR3 protein. This table holds a few hundred thousand distinct CDR3 sequences, about 18% found once. The sample taken for sequencing was peripheral blood. Receptor source: an adult woman with stable Graves' hyperthyroidism. CDR3s include the opening cysteine and the closing phenylalanine or tryptophan. Fields, in order: D gene, J gene, V gene, clone size, CDR3 DNA, CDR3 protein. The D gene is left open where the match is weak. Clone size is shown for a subset of rows, as once, few, many or a class of expanded clone.

d_gene: TRBD1; j_gene: TRBJ1-5; v_gene: TRBV15; abundance: many; CDR3nt: TGTGCCACCAGCAAAGGGACAGAGAGCAATCAGCCCCAGCATTTT; CDR3aa: CATSKGTESNQPQHF
d_gene: TRBD1; j_gene: TRBJ1-2; v_gene: TRBV11-2; abundance: many; CDR3nt: TGTGCCAGCAGCTCCAAGCCCCGGACAGGGGGACCTGGCTACACCTTC; CDR3aa: CASSSKPRTGGPGYTF
d_gene: .; j_gene: TRBJ1-5; v_gene: TRBV12-5; abundance: .; CDR3nt: TGTGCTAGTGGCCCCACGGTATCAGTTTATAGCAATCAGCCCCAGCATTTT; CDR3aa: CASGPTVSVYSNQPQHF
d_gene: .; j_gene: TRBJ2-7; v_gene: TRBV7-9; abundance: many; CDR3nt: TGTGCCAGCAGCTTATCTAGTGGCCGGGATGCCTCCTACGAGCAGTACTTC; CDR3aa: CASSLSSGRDASYEQYF
d_gene: TRBD1; j_gene: TRBJ2-7; v_gene: TRBV5-6; abundance: many; CDR3nt: TGTGCCAGCAGCTTGTGGACAGGTATTCCCTACGAGCAGTACTTC; CDR3aa: CASSLWTGIPYEQYF
d_gene: .; j_gene: TRBJ1-3; v_gene: TRBV6-1; abundance: .; CDR3nt: TGTGCCAGCAGCACCACAGACTCTGGAAACACCATATATTTT; CDR3aa: CASSTTDSGNTIYF
d_gene: .; j_gene: TRBJ1-1; v_gene: TRBV27; abundance: many; CDR3nt: TGTGCCAGCAGTTTATCCCAGGTCCTGAACACTGAAGCTTTCTTT; CDR3aa: CASSLSQVLNTEAFF
d_gene: .; j_gene: TRBJ2-7; v_gene: TRBV5-1; abundance: many; CDR3nt: TGCGCCAGCAGCGACCACTACAGGAGTGTTGACGAGCAGTACTTC; CDR3aa: CASSDHYRSVDEQYF
d_gene: .; j_gene: TRBJ1-5; v_gene: TRBV20-1; abundance: many; CDR3nt: TGCAGTGCTAGAGATCGGTTGGGTCAGCCCCAGCATTTT; CDR3aa: CSARDRLGQPQHF
d_gene: TRBD1; j_gene: TRBJ1-1; v_gene: TRBV30; abundance: .; CDR3nt: TGTGCCTGGAGCCGGGACAGGGGGCGGAACACTGAAGCTTTCTTT; CDR3aa: CAWSRDRGRNTEAFF
d_gene: TRBD1; j_gene: TRBJ2-7; v_gene: TRBV27; abundance: many; CDR3nt: TGTGCCAGCCGTCTTTCCGACAGGGGCACCTACGAGCAGTACTTC; CDR3aa: CASRLSDRGTYEQYF
d_gene: TRBD2; j_gene: TRBJ2-7; v_gene: TRBV20-1; abundance: many; CDR3nt: TGCAGTGCTAGCCCCGGGACTAGCGGGCGCGAGCAGTACTTC; CDR3aa: CSASPGTSGREQYF
d_gene: TRBD2; j_gene: TRBJ2-7; v_gene: TRBV28; abundance: many; CDR3nt: TGTGCCAGCAGTTTTGCCAGCGGGACGTCTACTCTCTACGAGCAGTACTTC; CDR3aa: CASSFASGTSTLYEQYF
d_gene: TRBD1; j_gene: TRBJ1-5; v_gene: TRBV15; abundance: many; CDR3nt: TGTGCCACCAGCGAGGGGGCCGGCCAGCCCCAGCATTTT; CDR3aa: CATSEGAGQPQHF
d_gene: .; j_gene: TRBJ2-7; v_gene: TRBV6-2/TRBV6-3; abundance: .; CDR3nt: TGTGCCAGCCGGAGGGTAGGGTCGGACGAGCAGTACTTC; CDR3aa: CASRRVGSDEQYF
d_gene: .; j_gene: TRBJ2-7; v_gene: TRBV6-2/TRBV6-3; abundance: many; CDR3nt: TGTGCCAGCAGTTCGGATAGGGGAGGCAGGAAAGGGCTCTACGAGCAGTACTTC; CDR3aa: CASSSDRGGRKGLYEQYF
d_gene: TRBD1; j_gene: TRBJ2-7; v_gene: TRBV11-2; abundance: many; CDR3nt: TGTGCCAGCAGCACCGACAGGGTTCGTCTGTACTTC; CDR3aa: CASSTDRVRLYF
d_gene: .; j_gene: TRBJ1-2; v_gene: TRBV4-1; abundance: many; CDR3nt: TGCGCCAGCAGCCCCCGAGGAAAACTGGACGGCGGGAACTATGGCTACACCTTC; CDR3aa: CASSPRGKLDGGNYGYTF
d_gene: TRBD1; j_gene: TRBJ1-5; v_gene: TRBV20-1; abundance: many; CDR3nt: TGCAGTGCTAGAGCCGGGACAGGGGTTCAGCCCCAGCATTTT; CDR3aa: CSARAGTGVQPQHF
d_gene: .; j_gene: TRBJ2-7; v_gene: TRBV12-3/TRBV12-4; abundance: many; CDR3nt: TGTGCCAGCAGTTTTTTAGGGGAGGACGAGCAGTACTTC; CDR3aa: CASSFLGEDEQYF
d_gene: TRBD1; j_gene: TRBJ1-6; v_gene: TRBV7-9; abundance: .; CDR3nt: TGTGCCAGCAGGGGCACAGGGGGCTATAATTCACCCCTCCACTTT; CDR3aa: CASRGTGGYNSPLHF
d_gene: .; j_gene: TRBJ2-7; v_gene: TRBV2; abundance: many; CDR3nt: TGTGCCAGCGGGACCGAGAGCTCCTACGAGCAGTACTTC; CDR3aa: CASGTESSYEQYF
d_gene: .; j_gene: TRBJ2-7; v_gene: TRBV6-1; abundance: many; CDR3nt: TGTGCCAGCAGTGTCACAGGAGCCTACGAGCAGTACTTC; CDR3aa: CASSVTGAYEQYF
d_gene: TRBD2; j_gene: TRBJ2-5; v_gene: TRBV24-1; abundance: many; CDR3nt: TGTGCCACCAGTGACTCTACTAGCGCGGAGACCCAGTACTTC; CDR3aa: CATSDSTSAETQYF
d_gene: .; j_gene: TRBJ1-2; v_gene: TRBV27; abundance: .; CDR3nt: TGTGCCAGCAGCAAACAGGGAATTGGTGGCTACACCTTC; CDR3aa: CASSKQGIGGYTF
d_gene: TRBD2; j_gene: TRBJ2-2; v_gene: TRBV9; abundance: .; CDR3nt: TGTGCCAGCAGCGATACCGGGGGGGGCGGACCCACCGGGGAGCTGTTTTTT; CDR3aa: CASSDTGGGGPTGELFF
d_gene: .; j_gene: TRBJ2-2; v_gene: TRBV19; abundance: few; CDR3nt: TGTGCCAGTAGTGAACAGGGTATGGGCACCGGGGAGCTGTTTTTT; CDR3aa: CASSEQGMGTGELFF
d_gene: .; j_gene: TRBJ1-6; v_gene: TRBV5-1; abundance: .; CDR3nt: TGCGCCAGCAGCCTCGAAATTAATTCACCCCTCCACTTT; CDR3aa: CASSLEINSPLHF
d_gene: .; j_gene: TRBJ2-5; v_gene: TRBV28; abundance: many; CDR3nt: TGTGCCAGCAGCTTAGAAGGGGAGACCCAGTACTTC; CDR3aa: CASSLEGETQYF
d_gene: .; j_gene: TRBJ2-5; v_gene: TRBV29-1; abundance: many; CDR3nt: TGCAGCGTTTCTATGACAGGTCGGCAAGAGACCCAGTACTTC; CDR3aa: CSVSMTGRQETQYF
d_gene: .; j_gene: TRBJ1-1; v_gene: TRBV15; abundance: many; CDR3nt: TGTGCCACCAGCAGACGCAGGGTGAACACTGAAGCTTTCTTT; CDR3aa: CATSRRRVNTEAFF
d_gene: .; j_gene: TRBJ2-7; v_gene: TRBV7-2; abundance: .; CDR3nt: TGTGCCAGCAGCCACGACTGGTACGAGCAGTACTTC; CDR3aa: CASSHDWYEQYF
d_gene: .; j_gene: TRBJ1-5; v_gene: TRBV27; abundance: once; CDR3nt: TGTGCCAGCAGTTTTACACAGGGTATCGGTCAGCCCCAGCATTTT; CDR3aa: CASSFTQGIGQPQHF
d_gene: .; j_gene: TRBJ2-7; v_gene: TRBV27; abundance: many; CDR3nt: TGTGCCAGCAGTTCAGGGGGGAGAGGGTACGAGCAGTACTTC; CDR3aa: CASSSGGRGYEQYF
d_gene: .; j_gene: TRBJ2-2; v_gene: TRBV12-5; abundance: many; CDR3nt: TGTGCTAGTGGTTTGGTAAATTTTTGGGAAGCCGGGGAGCTGTTTTTT; CDR3aa: CASGLVNFWEAGELFF
d_gene: TRBD1; j_gene: TRBJ2-4; v_gene: TRBV29-1; abundance: .; CDR3nt: TGCAGCGTTGAAAGCGACAGGGGAGAAAACATTCAGTACTTC; CDR3aa: CSVESDRGENIQYF
d_gene: .; j_gene: TRBJ2-7; v_gene: TRBV15; abundance: many; CDR3nt: TGTGCCACCAGCACCGGCACTAACTCCTACGAGCAGTACTTC; CDR3aa: CATSTGTNSYEQYF
d_gene: .; j_gene: TRBJ1-1; v_gene: TRBV13; abundance: .; CDR3nt: TGTGCCAGCAGCTTAGGGTACATGAACTGGGACACTGAAGCTTTCTTT; CDR3aa: CASSLGYMNWDTEAFF
d_gene: TRBD2; j_gene: TRBJ2-7; v_gene: TRBV20-1; abundance: many; CDR3nt: TGCAGTGCTTTAGCGGGTCAGAGCTCCTACGAGCAGTACTTC; CDR3aa: CSALAGQSSYEQYF
d_gene: .; j_gene: TRBJ2-7; v_gene: TRBV29-1; abundance: few; CDR3nt: TGCAGCGTTGATAAGTCAGGGGACACCTACGGGCAGTACTTC; CDR3aa: CSVDKSGDTYGQYF
d_gene: .; j_gene: TRBJ2-7; v_gene: TRBV7-8; abundance: .; CDR3nt: TGTGCCAGCAGCTTAATGGCGGGCACGTCGTGGGAGCAGTACTTC; CDR3aa: CASSLMAGTSWEQYF
d_gene: .; j_gene: TRBJ1-6; v_gene: TRBV3-1; abundance: few; CDR3nt: TGTGCCAGCAGCCAAGCTGAGAATTCACCCCTCCACTTT; CDR3aa: CASSQAENSPLHF
d_gene: TRBD2; j_gene: TRBJ2-5; v_gene: TRBV11-2; abundance: many; CDR3nt: TGTGCCAGCAGCTTAGTTGGACTAGCGGATCCGCAAGAGACCCAGTACTTC; CDR3aa: CASSLVGLADPQETQYF
d_gene: .; j_gene: TRBJ2-7; v_gene: TRBV6-1; abundance: many; CDR3nt: TGTGCCAGCAGTGCCCTGGGACCGAGCGAGCAGTACTTC; CDR3aa: CASSALGPSEQYF
d_gene: .; j_gene: TRBJ1-2; v_gene: TRBV4-3; abundance: many; CDR3nt: TGCGCCAGCAGCCAGTTCGACAGACTCTACACCTTC; CDR3aa: CASSQFDRLYTF
d_gene: .; j_gene: TRBJ1-5; v_gene: TRBV12-3/TRBV12-4; abundance: many; CDR3nt: TGTGCCAGCAGTTTAGCCGGGACAATCAGCAATCAGCCCCAGCATTTT; CDR3aa: CASSLAGTISNQPQHF
d_gene: TRBD2; j_gene: TRBJ2-2; v_gene: TRBV7-2; abundance: .; CDR3nt: TGTGCCAGCAGCCTCGCGGGACTAGCGGGGGGGCTGCGCACCGGGGAGCTGTTTTTT; CDR3aa: CASSLAGLAGGLRTGELFF
d_gene: .; j_gene: TRBJ2-5; v_gene: TRBV20-1; abundance: .; CDR3nt: TGCAGTGCTAGCCGAGAGAGCGGGGAGACCCAGTACTTC; CDR3aa: CSASRESGETQYF
d_gene: TRBD1; j_gene: TRBJ1-1; v_gene: TRBV29-1; abundance: .; CDR3nt: TGCAGCGTTTTACCGGGACAGCTCGACACTGAAGCTTCCTTT; CDR3aa: CSVLPGQLDTEASF